This T cell receptor beta chain was documented in a study of T cell responses to AZD1222 COVID-19 vaccine. General study findings and limits: Samples come after the peak T cell response, not at day 14.

Data came from immunoSEQ multiplex PCR; TCRdb stores just in-frame clones and leaves some out. The sample includes 83,000 or so clones, 88% of them seen just once. This CDR3 comprises 15 residues. Germline CDR1 SGHAT, CDR2 FQNNGV. Between the trimmed V and J ends, which lost 5 bases and 0 bases, there was a span of 11 bases. Note on this clone: Its antigen is unidentified.

This TCR derives from an adult who received the AZD1222 COVID-19 vaccine. Here the sequenced sample was peripheral blood, taken 28 days after the second AZD1222 dose. This chain links TRBV11-2 with TRBJ1-3, with D perhaps matching TRBD1 (5 bases). The CDR3 loop is CASSVTGFSGNTIYF. CDR3 DNA: TGTGCCAGCAGCGTAACAGGTTTCTCTGGAAACACCATATATTTT.